A selection of T cell receptor beta chains follows, all from one sample in a study of T cell changes during pregnancy in multiple sclerosis. Sequenced by immunoSEQ multiplex PCR; TCRdb stores in-frame clones only, minus some. The data show tens of thousands of clones, with about 92% seen just once and roughly 0.67% held by the top ten. The sequencing used CD4+ T cells from peripheral blood mononuclear cells, collected in the third trimester of pregnancy. These receptors were collected from a female donor with multiple sclerosis, enrolled in a pregnancy study. The CDR3 runs from the conserved cysteine through the conserved F or W. The order of the fields is clone size, D gene, V gene, J gene, CDR3 DNA, CDR3 protein. The D gene is left open where the match is weak. The listing skips clone size in some rows; elsewhere it reads once, few, many or a size class.

size: .; D: TRBD1; V: TRBV28; J: TRBJ1-2; DNA: TGTGCCAGCATCCGGGACAGGGGGCGACTCGACTATGGCTACACCTTC; CDR3: CASIRDRGRLDYGYTF
size: .; D: TRBD2; V: TRBV11-2; J: TRBJ2-7; DNA: TGTGCCAGCAGCTACAAAGGGACTAGCGGGAGGTTCTACGAGCAGTACTTC; CDR3: CASSYKGTSGRFYEQYF
size: .; D: TRBD1; V: TRBV6-5; J: TRBJ1-1; DNA: TGTGCCAGCAGTTTGGACAGGGTAGGCCCTGAAGCTTTCTTT; CDR3: CASSLDRVGPEAFF
size: .; D: .; V: TRBV9; J: TRBJ2-1; DNA: TGTGCCAGCAGCGTAGAGTCCAGGGCGTCCTACAATGAGCAGTTCTTC; CDR3: CASSVESRASYNEQFF
size: .; D: TRBD1; V: TRBV9; J: TRBJ2-3; DNA: TGTGCCAGCAGCCCCGGGACAGGACACACAGATACGCAGTATTTT; CDR3: CASSPGTGHTDTQYF
size: .; D: TRBD1; V: TRBV4-3; J: TRBJ2-7; DNA: TGCGCCAGCAGCCGTTACCGGACAGGGGGGGCCTACGAGCAGTACTTC; CDR3: CASSRYRTGGAYEQYF
size: .; D: TRBD1; V: TRBV19; J: TRBJ1-1; DNA: TGTGCCAGTAGTACCCAGGGGGTAGACACTGAAGCTTTCTTT; CDR3: CASSTQGVDTEAFF
size: .; D: .; V: TRBV5-8; J: TRBJ1-5; DNA: TGTGCCAGCAGCTTGGAAAGGGGGTTAGGGTATAGCAATCAGCCCCAGCATTTT; CDR3: CASSLERGLGYSNQPQHF
size: once; D: .; V: TRBV4-3; J: TRBJ2-7; DNA: TGCGCCAGCAGCCAAGATCAGGACAGTTACGAGCAGTACTTC; CDR3: CASSQDQDSYEQYF
size: .; D: TRBD1; V: TRBV30; J: TRBJ2-1; DNA: TGTGCCTGGAGTACCGGGACAGGGAGGCATGAGCAGTTCTTC; CDR3: CAWSTGTGRHEQFF
size: .; D: .; V: TRBV28; J: TRBJ1-1; DNA: TGTGCCAGCTACCTGGGGATACAGGGTGAAGCTTTCTTT; CDR3: CASYLGIQGEAFF
size: .; D: .; V: TRBV7-8; J: TRBJ1-2; DNA: TGTGCCAGCAGCCCATGGTCAGGTAACATGGCCTATGGCTACACCTTC; CDR3: CASSPWSGNMAYGYTF
size: .; D: .; V: TRBV19; J: TRBJ1-5; DNA: TGTGCCAGTAGTATAGATCTCCGGGGGTATCAGCCCCAGCATTTT; CDR3: CASSIDLRGYQPQHF
size: .; D: TRBD2; V: TRBV2; J: TRBJ2-1; DNA: TGTGCCGGTAGGGCCCACTGGGGGGGAACGCTCAATGAGCAGTTCTTC; CDR3: CAGRAHWGGTLNEQFF
size: .; D: TRBD2; V: TRBV28; J: TRBJ2-3; DNA: TGTGCCAGCAGTTTATCGACTAGCGGAGCGGAAGATACGCAGTATTTT; CDR3: CASSLSTSGAEDTQYF
size: .; D: TRBD1; V: TRBV7-3; J: TRBJ2-1; DNA: TGTGCCAGCAGCTTAAGCGACAGGGGAAGCTACAATGAGCAGTTCTTC; CDR3: CASSLSDRGSYNEQFF
size: few; D: .; V: TRBV5-1; J: TRBJ2-1; DNA: TGCGCCAGCGGACAGGGAAGGGGGGGCTACAATGAGCAGTTCTTC; CDR3: CASGQGRGGYNEQFF
size: .; D: .; V: TRBV7-9; J: TRBJ2-1; DNA: TGTGCCAGCAGCCTGGGGGAGGTTGAGCAGTTCTTC; CDR3: CASSLGEVEQFF
size: .; D: .; V: TRBV29-1; J: TRBJ1-5; DNA: TGCAGCGTTGCACCCAGGGCCAATCAGCCCCAGCATTTT; CDR3: CSVAPRANQPQHF
size: .; D: TRBD2; V: TRBV4-1; J: TRBJ2-4; DNA: TGCGCCAGCAGCCGGGGGGAGGGAGCTACCAAAAACATTCAGTACTTC; CDR3: CASSRGEGATKNIQYF
size: .; D: .; V: TRBV6-5; J: TRBJ1-1; DNA: TGTGCCAGCAGTTTAACTCCAGGGGAGAGGGAAGCTTTCTTT; CDR3: CASSLTPGEREAFF
size: .; D: .; V: TRBV25-1; J: TRBJ1-1; DNA: TGTGCCAGCAGTGCCCAGGGGAACACTGAAGCTTTCTTT; CDR3: CASSAQGNTEAFF
size: .; D: TRBD2; V: TRBV19; J: TRBJ2-3; DNA: TGTGCCAGTAGTATTGGGGGGGCAGATACGCAGTATTTT; CDR3: CASSIGGADTQYF
size: .; D: .; V: TRBV7-8; J: TRBJ1-2; DNA: TGTGCCAGCAGCTTAATAGAACAGGGTTATGGCTACACCTTC; CDR3: CASSLIEQGYGYTF
size: .; D: .; V: TRBV29-1; J: TRBJ2-1; DNA: TGCAGCGTTGAACTCGGGACTGCGTATTCGGGAGCGTTCTTC; CDR3: CSVELGTAYSGAFF
size: .; D: TRBD1; V: TRBV7-9; J: TRBJ2-3; DNA: TGTGCCAGCAGCCGGACAGGGGGCATTACAGATACGCAGTATTTT; CDR3: CASSRTGGITDTQYF
size: .; D: .; V: TRBV19; J: TRBJ1-1; DNA: TGTGCCAGTACCCCTTACACCGGGGTGGACACTGAAGCTTTCTTT; CDR3: CASTPYTGVDTEAFF
size: .; D: TRBD1; V: TRBV5-4; J: TRBJ2-5; DNA: TGTGCCAGCAACTTCGGACAGGGGGCGGGGGAGACCCAGTACTTC; CDR3: CASNFGQGAGETQYF
size: .; D: .; V: TRBV27; J: TRBJ1-4; DNA: TGTGCCAGCAGCTCTCTAGGGCCGGCAGGGTCACATGAAAAACTGTTTTTT; CDR3: CASSSLGPAGSHEKLFF
size: once; D: .; V: TRBV7-2; J: TRBJ1-1; DNA: TGTGCCAGCAGCCCTGGAGGCCTCCAAGAAGCTTTCTTT; CDR3: CASSPGGLQEAFF
size: .; D: TRBD1; V: TRBV7-6; J: TRBJ1-5; DNA: TGTGCCAGCAGCTTAGGGACAGGCCCAGGGAGCAATCAGCCCCAGCATTTT; CDR3: CASSLGTGPGSNQPQHF
size: .; D: TRBD2; V: TRBV30; J: TRBJ2-7; DNA: TGTGCCTGGAGTTCCGGGACTAGCGGGAGTTTCCTGTACTTC; CDR3: CAWSSGTSGSFLYF
size: .; D: TRBD1; V: TRBV18; J: TRBJ1-1; DNA: TGTGCCAGCGCCATCGGGACAGCGAACACTGAAGCTTTCTTT; CDR3: CASAIGTANTEAFF
size: .; D: TRBD2; V: TRBV5-1; J: TRBJ2-3; DNA: TGCGCCAGCAGCTTGTATACGGGAGGCCAAAGAGATACGCAGTATTTT; CDR3: CASSLYTGGQRDTQYF
size: .; D: .; V: TRBV5-8; J: TRBJ2-1; DNA: TGTGCCAGCAGTACCCACCAGGGGTCCTACAATGAGCAGTTCTTC; CDR3: CASSTHQGSYNEQFF
size: .; D: .; V: TRBV2; J: TRBJ1-4; DNA: .; CDR3: CASSSEQLMKNCFF
size: once; D: .; V: TRBV5-1; J: TRBJ2-5; DNA: TGCGCCAGCAGCTTGACAGGGAAAGAGACCCAGTACTTC; CDR3: CASSLTGKETQYF
size: .; D: .; V: TRBV12-5; J: TRBJ2-1; DNA: TGTGCTAGTGGTTTGAGAGATGAGCAGTTCTTC; CDR3: CASGLRDEQFF
size: .; D: .; V: TRBV23-1; J: TRBJ1-1; DNA: TGCGCCAGCAGTCGGGAGGGGCCTAACACTGAAGCTTTCTTT; CDR3: CASSREGPNTEAFF
size: .; D: .; V: TRBV30; J: TRBJ1-5; DNA: TGTGCCTGGACTTACGGGGGAAGCAATCAGCCCCAGCATTTT; CDR3: CAWTYGGSNQPQHF
size: once; D: TRBD2; V: TRBV5-8; J: TRBJ2-5; DNA: TGTGCCAGCAGCTTGCTAGCGGGGGGGCCGGAGACCCAGTACTTC; CDR3: CASSLLAGGPETQYF
size: once; D: TRBD1; V: TRBV25-1; J: TRBJ2-5; DNA: TGTGCCAGCAGTGCCGGGGGGGGACAGGGGCACCAAGAGACCCAGTACTTC; CDR3: CASSAGGGQGHQETQYF
size: .; D: TRBD1; V: TRBV29-1; J: TRBJ2-7; DNA: TGCAGCTTCCGGACAGGAGCCTACGAGCAGTACTTC; CDR3: CSFRTGAYEQYF
size: .; D: TRBD1; V: TRBV9; J: TRBJ1-1; DNA: TGTGCCAGCAGCGTAGTTGGGACAGGGGGCACTGAAGCTTTCTTT; CDR3: CASSVVGTGGTEAFF
size: once; D: .; V: TRBV14; J: TRBJ2-5; DNA: TGTGCCAGCAGCCAAGACCGAACTAGCCCCGAGACCCAGTACTTC; CDR3: CASSQDRTSPETQYF
size: .; D: .; V: TRBV2; J: TRBJ2-1; DNA: TGTGCCAGCAGTGAAGCCCTCACTCGGGGATACAATGAGCAGTTCTTC; CDR3: CASSEALTRGYNEQFF
size: .; D: .; V: TRBV7-6; J: TRBJ2-5; DNA: TGTGCCAGCAGCTCCTACCGAACGGAGACCCAGTACTTC; CDR3: CASSSYRTETQYF
size: .; D: .; V: TRBV29-1; J: TRBJ1-2; DNA: TGCAGCGTTGTAGAACAGGTCTATGGCTACACCTTC; CDR3: CSVVEQVYGYTF